This passage covers 26 T cell receptor beta chains from one sample sequenced in a study of identical twins. TCRdb processed the 5' RACE reads anew with MiXCR; each CDR3 protein has one entry. The profile shows approximately 600,000 distinct CDR3 sequences, around 9.6% of them singletons. In addition, the sample was reused for a study of yellow fever vaccine responses in identical twins.

The sequenced sample consisted of PBMCs. The receptors shown here come from a woman between 18 and 30 years old in good health.

This clonotype was observed a few times. The V and J genes are TRBV7-9 and TRBJ2-3; 8 bases align to TRBD1. The germline CDR1 and CDR2 sequences are SEHNR and FQNEAQ (reference sequence). The V gene end was trimmed by 5 bases and the J gene end by 5 bases; junction bases not matched to a gene: 3. The CDR3 extends over 13 amino acids. DNA for the CDR3: TGTGCCAGCAGCCGGACAGGGAGAGATACGCAGTATTTT. As protein: CASSRTGRDTQYF. Supplemented by reference TRBV7-9 and TRBJ2-3, the full variable domain reads DTGVSQNPRHKITKRGQNVTFRCDPISEHNRLYWYRQTLGQGPEFLTYFQNEAQLEKSRLLSDRFSAERPKGSFSTLEIQRTEQGDSAMYLCASSRTGRDTQYFGPGTRLTVL.

The chain carries TRBV2 and TRBJ2-5; maybe TRBD1 (5 bases). The CDR3 spans 14 residues. The V end was cut by 2 bases, the J end by 3 bases, with 10 bases between. Germline V gene sequence: CDR1 SNHLY, CDR2 FYNNEI. In nucleotides, the CDR3 is TGTGCCAGCAGTGAAAGAAGACAGAAAGAGACCCAGTACTTC. Protein sequence: CASSERRQKETQYF.

This clonotype was observed a single time. The junction departs from the called germline gene at one end, perhaps through a read error. This chain uses TRBV24-1 with TRBJ2-1; 7 bases align to TRBD2. The CDR3 runs 15 residues. CDR1 and CDR2 from the germline V gene are KGHDR and SFDVKD. The CDR3: CATCDLGLQGNEQFF. For the CDR3, the DNA is TGTGCCACCTGTGATCTGGGACTACAAGGCAATGAGCAGTTCTTC.

This clonotype was counted a few times. The chain is built from TRBV6-6 and TRBJ1-1, with 7 bases aligning to TRBD1. Germline trimming cut 8 bases from V and 3 bases from J; bases unmatched to any gene: 6. From germline, CDR1 is MNHNY and CDR2 SVGAGI (reference sequence). This CDR3 is built from 13 residues. The CDR3 DNA reads as TGTGCCAGCCTCCCAGGGGGTTACACTGAAGCTTTCTTT. Translating it yields CASLPGGYTEAFF.

A few counts support this clonotype. The chain is built from TRBV20-1 and TRBJ2-5; TRBD1 matches 7 bases. Germline trimming cut 6 bases from V and 5 bases from J; bases unmatched to any gene: 9. The CDR3 contains 13 residues. The germline CDR1 and CDR2 sequences are DFQATT and SNEGSKA (reference sequence). Written as DNA, the CDR3 is TGCAGTGCCCCTACAGGGGCGGTGGAGACCCAGTACTTC. Amino acids: CSAPTGAVETQYF.

At least ten counts were recorded for this clonotype. The J gene is TRBJ1-2, the V gene TRBV3-1; no clear D. This CDR3 is built from 13 residues. V gave up 4 bases and J gave up 8 bases, with 14 bases separating them. Germline-derived CDR1 and CDR2 are LGHDT and YNNKEL (reference sequence). Written as DNA, the CDR3 is TGTGCCAGCAGCCCATCCGGGGTAAGCGGCTACACCTTC. It codes for CASSPSGVSGYTF. Together with reference TRBV3-1 and TRBJ1-2, the CDR3 gives the full variable domain: DTAVSQTPKYLVTQMGNDKSIKCEQNLGHDTMYWYKQDSKKFLKIMFSYNNKELIINETVPNRFSPKSPDKAHLNLHINSLELGDSAVYFCASSPSGVSGYTFGSGTRLTVV.

The V call is TRBV7-2, the J call TRBJ1-1; no firm D call. V lost 5 bases and J 4 bases, leaving 17 bases between the germline ends. The CDR3 contains 15 residues. CDR1 and CDR2 from the germline V gene are SGHTA and FQGNSA. The CDR3: CASSHPPGEGTEAFF. In DNA form, the CDR3 reads TGTGCCAGCAGCCACCCGCCCGGAGAGGGCACTGAAGCTTTCTTT.

The chain uses TRBV18 and TRBJ2-1, with 8 bases aligning to TRBD1. The ends lost 1 base at V and 3 bases at J; junction bases unmatched: 8. This CDR3 comprises 17 residues. Germline CDR1 KGHSH, CDR2 LQKENI. The CDR3 DNA reads as TGTGCCAGCTCACCACTTTCCGCGGGACAGGTCTACAATGAGCAGTTCTTC. This encodes CASSPLSAGQVYNEQFF.

V gene TRBV12-3 or TRBV12-4 combines with J gene TRBJ2-7; 9 bases map to TRBD1. This CDR3 contains 14 residues. The ends lost 3 bases at V and 6 bases at J; junction bases unmatched: 6. The CDR3 region has the DNA TGTGCCAGCAGTTTCCGGGACAGGGTTAGCGAGCAGTACTTC. As protein: CASSFRDRVSEQYF.

Written as DNA, the CDR3 is TGTGCCAGCTCACCATCGACAGGGGGAGCCTATGGCTACACCTTC. This encodes CASSPSTGGAYGYTF. This chain connects TRBV18 to TRBJ1-2, with 9 bases that match TRBD1. Germline CDR1 and CDR2: KGHSH and LQKENI. J lost 4 bases, V lost 2 bases, and 5 bases had no gene match. This CDR3 has 15 amino acids.

The rearrangement uses TRBV12-3 or TRBV12-4 and TRBJ1-2, with no clear D. The ends were cut back, 7 bases at V and 8 bases at J, with 14 bases in the middle. CDR3 length equals 12 residues. DNA of the CDR3: TGTGCCAGCATTAGGAGGGAAGGCGGCTACACCTTC. Encoded protein: CASIRREGGYTF.

V usage is TRBV5-1 and J usage is TRBJ2-5; D not certain. The CDR3 length is 13 residues. V lost 5 bases, J lost 6 bases, and 14 bases lay in between. CDR1 SGHRS and CDR2 YFSETQ come from the germline V gene. The CDR3 sequence is CASSVGPGQTQYF. The CDR3 DNA reads TGCGCCAGCAGTGTCGGCCCCGGACAGACCCAGTACTTC.

V gene TRBV7-3 combines with J gene TRBJ2-6; 7 nucleotides agree with TRBD2. The V segment lost 3 bases and the J segment 2 bases; nucleotides outside the gene matches: 7. Germline CDR1 reads SGHTA; CDR2 reads FQGTGA. The CDR3 consists of 17 residues. CDR3 nucleotide sequence: TGTGCCAGCAGCTTGGGGCAGGGAGGGGCTGGGGCCAACGTCCTGACTTTC. It codes for CASSLGQGGAGANVLTF.

A few counts support this clonotype. This chain links TRBV15 with TRBJ1-1; 8 bases are a match to TRBD1. The CDR3 runs to 16 residues. The J segment lost 1 base and the V segment lost 0 bases, leaving 4 bases of the junction unmatched. Germline-derived CDR1 and CDR2 are LNHNV and YYDKDF (reference sequence). The CDR3 here is CATSRDRDRRNTEAFF. The CDR3 nucleotides read TGTGCCACCAGCAGAGACAGGGACAGGAGGAACACTGAAGCTTTCTTT.

This clonotype was found many times. This chain links TRBV7-9 with TRBJ2-3; D is unclear. Germline CDR1 and CDR2: SEHNR and FQNEAQ (reference sequence). This CDR3 contains 9 residues. V lost 10 bases and J lost 6, with 5 bases in between. The CDR3 DNA is TGTGCCACGTTCGATACGCAGTATTTT. This codes for CATFDTQYF.

J is TRBJ2-1 and V is TRBV7-7, with D hard to call. This CDR3 has 10 amino acids. CDR1 is SSHAT, CDR2 FNYEAQ, per germline (reference sequence). The CDR3 DNA follows: TGTGCTCAGCCGCCTGATGAGCAGTTCTTC. Its protein is CAQPPDEQFF.

CDR3 sequence: CATRTGDSYNSPLHF. The CDR3 bases are TGTGCCACCAGGACAGGGGACTCCTATAATTCACCCCTCCACTTT. V and J are TRBV7-9 and TRBJ1-6, with 9 bases that match TRBD1. The J segment lost 0 bases and the V segment lost 10 bases, leaving 4 bases of the junction unmatched. Germline CDR1 reads SEHNR; CDR2 reads FQNEAQ (reference sequence). This CDR3 region has 15 residues.

This clonotype appeared a few times. The chain joins TRBV5-1 to TRBJ1-4; 7 bases line up with TRBD1. With V trimmed by 5 bases and J by 7 bases, 8 bases remained unmatched. The V gene's germline CDR1 is SGHRS and CDR2 YFSETQ. This CDR3 is 14 amino acids long. The CDR3 loop is CASRSGQSGEKLFF. The CDR3 region has the DNA TGCGCCAGCAGGTCGGGACAGTCGGGTGAAAAACTGTTTTTT.

The genes are TRBV29-1 and TRBJ2-7; TRBD1 aligns across 9 bases. CDR3 length: 18 amino acids. The V gene end was trimmed by 4 bases and the J gene end by 4 bases; junction bases not matched to a gene: 20. Looked up from germline, CDR1 is SQVTM and CDR2 is ANQGSEA. As DNA, the CDR3 is TGCAGCGTTGTCGTCATTGGACAGGGGAATAGTGGTTGGTACGAGCAGTACTTC. It encodes CSVVVIGQGNSGWYEQYF.

This clonotype was counted a few times. J is TRBJ2-5 and V is TRBV7-3, with TRBD2 identical over 13 bases. V lost 2 bases and J lost 5; bases outside the gene matches: 2. Germline-derived CDR1 and CDR2 are SGHTA and FQGTGA. The CDR3 loop spans 15 amino acids. The CDR3 DNA follows: TGTGCCAGCAGCTTAGGGACTAGCGGGGATGAGACCCAGTACTTC. Translating it yields CASSLGTSGDETQYF.

The chain combines TRBV12-3 or TRBV12-4 with TRBJ1-2; D unclear. Trimming shortened V by 0 bases and J by 2 bases, and 10 bases separated the two germline ends. The CDR3 consists of 15 residues. This CDR3 reads CASSLAQRPNYGYTF. The DNA for the CDR3 is TGTGCCAGCAGTTTAGCACAGAGACCCAACTATGGCTACACCTTC.

This clonotype has just a few counts. The rearrangement uses TRBV20-1 and TRBJ2-3; D may match TRBD1 or TRBD2 (6 bases each). V was clipped by 3 bases and J by 10 bases, with 20 bases between them. Germline V gene data show CDR1 as DFQATT and CDR2 as SNEGSKA (reference sequence). The CDR3 has 14 amino acids. This CDR3 is CSASLPGALVPQYF. The CDR3 bases are TGCAGTGCTAGCCTACCGGGGGCCTTGGTCCCGCAGTATTTT.

This clonotype was picked up a small number of times. The rearrangement joins TRBV4-2 to TRBJ2-4; D is undetermined. V lost 2 bases and J lost 4, with 12 bases in between. The CDR3 length is 15 residues. Germline CDR1 is LGHNA and CDR2 is YNFKEQ. The CDR3 DNA reads as TGTGCCAGCAGCCAAAGTTCCGCGGAGAAAAACATTCAGTACTTC. Its translation: CASSQSSAEKNIQYF.

Only a few counts were recorded for this clonotype. The chain carries TRBV7-3 and TRBJ2-7; TRBD2 is a possible D gene (5 bases). The germline V and J ends were trimmed by 2 bases and 3 bases, with 14 bases remaining between them. Looked up from germline, CDR1 is SGHTA and CDR2 is FQGTGA. This CDR3 is 15 amino acids long. The CDR3: CASSLGPGKDYEQYF. The CDR3 coding sequence is TGTGCCAGCAGCTTAGGGCCCGGGAAAGACTACGAGCAGTACTTC. Full variable domain (rest looked up from reference TRBV7-3 and TRBJ2-7): GAGVSQTPSNKVTEKGKYVELRCDPISGHTALYWYRQSLGQGPEFLIYFQGTGAADDSGLPNDRFFAVRPEGSVSTLKIQRTERGDSAVYLCASSLGPGKDYEQYFGPGTRLTVT.

This clonotype was recorded a few times. V gene TRBV6-1 combines with J gene TRBJ2-7; a possible D gene is TRBD1 (5 bases). The CDR3 length is 16 residues. Germline values: CDR1 MNHNS, CDR2 SASEGT. V lost 0 bases, J lost 3 bases, and 15 bases lay in between. This chain's CDR3 is CASSEAIGQLIYEQYF. CDR3 coding DNA: TGTGCCAGCAGTGAAGCAATAGGACAACTTATCTACGAGCAGTACTTC.

This clonotype was found many times. The V call is TRBV3-1, the J call TRBJ1-5; D might be TRBD1 (6 bases). The CDR3 has 14 amino acids. From germline, CDR1 is LGHDT and CDR2 YNNKEL (reference sequence). The V gene lost 1 base and the J gene lost 5 bases, with 9 bases spanning the gap. This chain's CDR3 is CASSQGQGYQPQHF. The DNA of the CDR3 is TGTGCCAGCAGCCAAGGGCAGGGGTATCAGCCCCAGCATTTT. Looking up the rest from reference TRBV3-1 and TRBJ1-5 gives the full variable domain: DTAVSQTPKYLVTQMGNDKSIKCEQNLGHDTMYWYKQDSKKFLKIMFSYNNKELIINETVPNRFSPKSPDKAHLNLHINSLELGDSAVYFCASSQGQGYQPQHFGDGTRLSIL.